The rows below give T cell receptor beta chains drawn from one sample of a study of T cell responses to AZD1222 COVID-19 vaccine. The data were produced by immunoSEQ multiplex PCR, yet TCRdb's version contains in-frame clones alone and is incomplete. The sample yields 200,000 to 300,000 clones, approximately 93% seen once. Sequencing used peripheral blood, obtained on day 0 of AZD1222 vaccination. The source of these receptors is an adult in good health. The CDR3 runs from the conserved cysteine through the conserved F or W. D genes are given only for firm matches. For some rows the clone size is stated as once, few or many, or as a class when expanded; others skip it.

j_call d_call clone_size v_call cdr3_aa cdr3_nt
TRBJ1-6 - - TRBV10-3 CAISGAGRSPLHF TGTGCCATCAGTGGAGCAGGCAGATCACCCCTCCACTTT
TRBJ2-5 - - TRBV2 CASALQQETQYF TGTGCCAGCGCCCTACAGCAAGAGACCCAGTACTTC
TRBJ1-2 TRBD1 - TRBV6-5 CASSHQGENYGYTF TGTGCCAGCAGCCACCAGGGGGAAAACTATGGCTACACCTTC
TRBJ1-1 - - TRBV10-1 CASRKWDFPGAFF TGCGCCAGCAGAAAGTGGGACTTCCCAGGGGCTTTCTTT
TRBJ2-5 - - TRBV28 CASSFPPETQYF TGTGCCAGCAGTTTCCCTCCCGAGACCCAGTACTTC
TRBJ2-7 TRBD2 - TRBV28 CASTNPRTSGSIDEQYF TGTGCCAGCACCAACCCCCGGACTAGCGGGAGTATAGACGAGCAGTACTTC
TRBJ1-3 - - TRBV9 CASSPRHYSGNTIYF TGTGCCAGCAGCCCGAGACACTACTCTGGAAACACCATATATTTT
TRBJ1-2 - - TRBV9 CASSIFQGGSYGYTF TGTGCCAGCTCAATTTTCCAGGGAGGTAGCTATGGCTACACCTTC
TRBJ2-7 - - TRBV30 CAWTDGRLVYEQYF TGTGCCTGGACGGACGGGCGACTGGTCTACGAGCAGTACTTC
TRBJ2-7 TRBD2 once TRBV28 CASSLRASGRHTYEQYF TGTGCCAGCAGTTTAAGGGCTAGCGGGAGACACACCTACGAGCAGTACTTC
TRBJ2-7 - - TRBV28 CASGYHDGIYEQYF TGTGCCAGCGGTTACCACGACGGAATCTACGAGCAGTACTTC
TRBJ1-1 - - TRBV2 CASSLNGGDTEAFF TGTGCCAGCAGCCTCAACGGGGGGGACACTGAAGCTTTCTTT
TRBJ2-2 TRBD1 - TRBV18 CASSPIRQGATGELFF TGTGCCAGCTCACCAATAAGACAGGGGGCCACCGGGGAGCTGTTTTTT
TRBJ1-2 - - TRBV10-3 CAIGVQGDYGYTF TGTGCCATCGGAGTCCAGGGAGACTATGGCTACACCTTC
TRBJ1-4 TRBD1 once TRBV28 CASSLDRVTEKLFF TGTGCCAGCAGTTTAGACAGGGTTACCGAAAAACTGTTTTTT
TRBJ1-1 - once TRBV5-4 CASSFLSRAGEAFF TGTGCCAGCAGCTTCTTGAGCAGGGCGGGTGAAGCTTTCTTT
TRBJ2-1 TRBD2 - TRBV2 CASNLAGGNNEQFF TGTGCCAGCAATCTAGCGGGGGGGAACAATGAGCAGTTCTTC
TRBJ2-7 - - TRBV7-6 CASSLMGRGVPEQYF TGTGCCAGCAGCTTAATGGGCAGGGGTGTTCCGGAGCAGTACTTC
TRBJ2-3 - once TRBV2 CATGRVWDTDTQYF TGTGCCACCGGTCGGGTCTGGGACACAGATACGCAGTATTTT
TRBJ2-2 - - TRBV15 CATSRDPRGELFF TGTGCCACCAGCAGAGATCCCCGCGGGGAGCTGTTTTTT
TRBJ1-2 - - TRBV28 CASSPQQGYYGYTF TGTGCCAGCAGCCCTCAACAGGGCTACTATGGCTACACCTTC
TRBJ2-7 - - TRBV5-1 CASSQVNYEQYF TGCGCCAGCAGCCAAGTAAACTACGAGCAGTACTTC
TRBJ1-1 - - TRBV28 CASSLAPRGNTEAFF TGTGCCAGCAGTTTAGCGCCGAGGGGAAACACTGAAGCTTTCTTT
TRBJ1-5 - - TRBV27 CASSIRESNQPQHF TGTGCCAGCAGTATTAGGGAGAGCAATCAGCCCCAGCATTTT
TRBJ1-1 TRBD1 - TRBV6-5 CATQDRADKGTEAFF TGTGCCACCCAGGACAGGGCCGATAAAGGCACTGAAGCTTTCTTT
TRBJ1-2 - - TRBV9 CASSPSDGPRDGYTF TGTGCCAGCAGCCCATCGGACGGGCCCCGGGATGGCTACACCTTC
TRBJ1-2 - - TRBV5-4 CASSLDIYGYTF TGTGCCAGCAGCTTGGATATTTATGGCTACACCTTC
TRBJ1-1 - - TRBV2 CASTTRMNTEAFF TGTGCCAGCACGACTCGGATGAACACTGAAGCTTTCTTT
TRBJ1-1 - - TRBV29-1 CSVTGRQGVTEAFF TGCAGCGTTACAGGGAGACAAGGGGTCACTGAAGCTTTCTTT
TRBJ1-5 TRBD1 - TRBV4-1 CASSQKRQGNQPQHF TGCGCCAGCAGCCAAAAGAGACAGGGGAATCAGCCCCAGCATTTT
TRBJ1-6 TRBD1 - TRBV4-2 CASSQVGLTGGAGSPLHF TGTGCCAGCAGCCAAGTTGGACTCACAGGGGGCGCGGGGTCACCCCTCCACTTT
TRBJ1-2 - - TRBV28 CASSLNPKGRPYGYTF TGTGCCAGCAGTTTAAACCCCAAGGGGCGCCCCTATGGCTACACCTTC
TRBJ2-2 - - TRBV28 CASSFKNTGELFF TGTGCCAGCAGTTTCAAGAACACCGGGGAGCTGTTTTTT
TRBJ2-5 - - TRBV5-5 CASSLGALGQETQYF TGTGCCAGCAGCTTGGGGGCCCTCGGCCAAGAGACCCAGTACTTC
TRBJ2-7 - - TRBV20-1 CSAPSSVEQYF TGCAGTGCTCCAAGTTCGGTCGAGCAGTACTTC
TRBJ1-1 - - TRBV9 CASSIGPNTEAFF TGTGCCAGCAGCATAGGACCGAACACTGAAGCTTTCTTT
TRBJ2-3 TRBD1 - TRBV19 CASSLGQGGLNTQYF TGTGCCAGTAGTCTTGGACAGGGAGGATTGAATACGCAGTATTTT
TRBJ2-7 - - TRBV28 CASIQGGGNEQYF TGTGCCTCAATCCAGGGGGGCGGCAACGAGCAGTACTTC
TRBJ1-1 TRBD1 - TRBV6-5 CASRLGQGIGTEAFF TGTGCCAGCAGGCTCGGACAGGGAATAGGCACTGAAGCTTTCTTT
TRBJ1-4 - - TRBV3-1/TRBV3-2 CASSPLPPFGAGNEKLFF TGTGCCAGCAGCCCGCTCCCCCCTTTCGGAGCTGGAAATGAAAAACTGTTTTTT
TRBJ2-3 TRBD2 - TRBV11-3 CASSPGIAGSTDTQYF TGTGCCAGCAGCCCCGGAATAGCGGGATCCACAGATACGCAGTATTTT
TRBJ1-5 TRBD1 - TRBV19 CASMTGTGRGNQPQHF TGTGCCAGTATGACTGGGACAGGGAGAGGCAATCAGCCCCAGCATTTT
TRBJ1-5 - - TRBV5-4 CASSLDSNQPQHF TGTGCCAGCAGCTTGGATAGCAATCAGCCCCAGCATTTT
TRBJ2-5 - - TRBV18 CASSPPAGREETQYF TGTGCCAGCTCACCCCCGGCGGGAAGAGAGGAGACCCAGTACTTC
TRBJ1-2 TRBD1 - TRBV6-5 CASSRLRDRGHGYTF TGTGCCAGCAGCCGCCTCCGGGACAGGGGGCATGGCTACACCTTC
TRBJ1-5 - - TRBV7-6 CASSLGHYESNQPQHF TGTGCCAGCAGCCTCGGGCATTACGAGTCCAATCAGCCCCAGCATTTT
TRBJ2-1 TRBD2 - TRBV6-2/TRBV6-3 CASSPLGLAGEVEFF TGTGCCAGCAGCCCCTTAGGGCTAGCGGGAGAGGTGGAATTCTTC
TRBJ2-3 - - TRBV7-2 CASRGQGTDTQYF TGTGCCAGCAGAGGGCAGGGAACAGATACGCAGTATTTT
TRBJ2-2 - - TRBV3-1/TRBV3-2 CASNRGGTGELFF TGTGCCAGCAACAGGGGGGGCACCGGGGAGCTGTTTTTT
TRBJ1-3 TRBD1 - TRBV10-3 CAIGQGQSSGNTIYF TGTGCCATCGGACAGGGCCAGAGCTCTGGAAACACCATATATTTT
TRBJ1-6 - once TRBV7-8 CASSLDREDSPLHF TGTGCCAGCAGCTTAGACAGGGAAGATTCACCCCTCCACTTT
TRBJ2-7 TRBD2 - TRBV7-9 CASSGTSGKRYEQYF TGTGCCAGCAGTGGGACTAGCGGGAAGCGCTACGAGCAGTACTTC
TRBJ1-5 TRBD1 few TRBV28 CASSPPGQGGNQPQHF TGTGCCAGCAGCCCACCGGGACAGGGGGGCAATCAGCCCCAGCATTTT
TRBJ2-3 - - TRBV20-1 CSARRGDTQYF TGCAGTGCTAGAAGGGGGGATACGCAGTATTTT
TRBJ1-5 TRBD1 - TRBV24-1 CATSVTGANQPQHF TGTGCCACCAGTGTGACAGGGGCAAATCAGCCCCAGCATTTT
TRBJ1-5 - - TRBV6-2/TRBV6-3 CASSTSPSGGNQPQHF TGTGCCAGCAGCACTTCCCCGTCAGGGGGCAATCAGCCCCAGCATTTT
TRBJ2-5 - - TRBV28 CASTGQLFETQYF TGTGCCAGCACTGGGCAGCTATTTGAGACCCAGTACTTC
TRBJ1-4 - - TRBV5-1 CASSLQDREKLFF TGCGCCAGCAGCTTGCAGGACCGAGAAAAACTGTTTTTT
TRBJ1-1 - - TRBV29-1 CSVEVPRSADTEAFF TGCAGCGTTGAAGTACCCCGGTCGGCAGATACTGAAGCTTTCTTT